The clone carrying this T cell receptor (beta chain) appeared a few times. This sample is drawn from a study of blood T cells in healthy people across ages. Next came a second PCR, run for about 7 to 12 cycles, which used a sample-barcoded 5' primer along with a J-beta primer mix. From the 5' RACE reads, TCRdb called clonotypes with MiXCR, one entry per CDR3 protein. The data hold nearly 800,000 distinct CDR3 sequences, with 20% to 25% observed a single time. CDR3 length: 12 amino acids. Germline V gene data show CDR1 as SQVTM and CDR2 as ANQGSEA. Deletions cut 5 bases from V and 7 bases from J, with 15 bases between. This sample also appeared in a second study, on T cells of mothers and their children.

The sequenced sample consisted of blood. This TCR derives from a boy aged 5 to 17 in good health. The chain couples TRBV29-1 to TRBJ2-7, with D possibly matching TRBD2 (5 bases). The CDR3 nucleotides read TGCAGCGTTCCAATTCGTCCGGGGGAGCAGTACTTC. Translating gives CSVPIRPGEQYF.